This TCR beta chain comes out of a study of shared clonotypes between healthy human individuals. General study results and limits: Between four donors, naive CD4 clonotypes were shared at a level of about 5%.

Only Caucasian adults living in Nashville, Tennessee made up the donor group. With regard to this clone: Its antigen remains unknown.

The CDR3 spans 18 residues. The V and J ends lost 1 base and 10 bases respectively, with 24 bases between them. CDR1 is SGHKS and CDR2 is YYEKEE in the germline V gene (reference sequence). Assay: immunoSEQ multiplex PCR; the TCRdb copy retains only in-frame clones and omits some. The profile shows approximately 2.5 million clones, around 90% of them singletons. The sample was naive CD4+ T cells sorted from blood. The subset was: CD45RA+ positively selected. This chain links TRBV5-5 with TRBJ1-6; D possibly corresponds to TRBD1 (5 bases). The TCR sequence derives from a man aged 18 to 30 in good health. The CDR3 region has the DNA TGTGCCAGCAGCTTGTTCCCCACCCAGGAGGGGAGTAAATCACCCCTCCACTTT. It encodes CASSLFPTQEGSKSPLHF.